Below, one T cell receptor beta chain is given with its context. The CDR3 loop spans 16 amino acids. V was clipped by 3 bases and J by 5 bases; unmatched bases: 10. Germline V gene data show CDR1 as SGHVS and CDR2 as FQNEAQ. This record comes from a study of T-cell reconstitution after alpha-beta-depleted transplantation in children. Unique molecular identifiers featured in how the TCRbeta library was prepared. Each CDR3 protein gets one entry after TCRdb re-called the PCR reads with MiXCR. The sample includes more than 550,000 distinct CDR3 sequences, approximately 10% of them seen just once. The gene calls are TRBV7-8 and TRBJ2-1; 7 bases align to TRBD2. The sequences come from PBMCs from the stem cell graft donor, collected from the stem cell graft. The clonotype comes from a human donor who donated a stem cell graft to a child with acute myeloid leukemia. CDR3 coding DNA: TGTGCCAGCAGCTTTTTTGGGGCGGGAGAGGACAATGAGCAGTTCTTC. Translating it yields CASSFFGAGEDNEQFF. Together with reference TRBV7-8 and TRBJ2-1, the CDR3 gives the full variable domain: GAGVSQSPRYKVAKRGQDVALRCDPISGHVSLFWYQQALGQGPEFLTYFQNEAQLDKSGLPSDRFFAERPEGSVSTLKIQRTQQEDSAVYLCASSFFGAGEDNEQFFGPGTRLTVL.